This record looks at one T cell receptor (beta chain) sequence and its context. Combining a sample-barcoded 5' primer with a J-beta primer mix, a second PCR ran for roughly 7 to 12 cycles. From the 5' RACE reads, TCRdb called clonotypes with MiXCR, one entry per CDR3 protein. The sample shows 1.5 million to 2 million distinct CDR3 sequences, around half of them seen only once. This record belongs to a study of blood T cells in healthy people across ages. This CDR3 has 15 residues. After removal of 7 bases from V and 5 bases from J, the junction contained 14 bases not matched to a gene. Germline V gene sequence: CDR1 SGHRS, CDR2 YFSETQ.

The sequenced sample was blood. The chain is built from TRBV5-1 and TRBJ1-2, with 7 nucleotides matching TRBD1. The sequence came from a woman aged 35 to 49 in good health. The CDR3 here is CASATTGLMGYGYTF. DNA for the CDR3: TGCGCCAGCGCTACGACAGGGCTCATGGGGTATGGCTACACCTTC.